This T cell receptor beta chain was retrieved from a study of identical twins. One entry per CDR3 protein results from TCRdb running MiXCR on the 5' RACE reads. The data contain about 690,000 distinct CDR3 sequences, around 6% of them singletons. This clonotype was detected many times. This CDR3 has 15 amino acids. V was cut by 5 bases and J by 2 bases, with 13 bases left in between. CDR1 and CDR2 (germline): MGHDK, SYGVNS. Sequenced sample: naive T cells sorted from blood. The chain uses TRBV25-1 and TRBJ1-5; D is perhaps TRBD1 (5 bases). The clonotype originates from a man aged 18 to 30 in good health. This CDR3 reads CASSPGNGGNQPQHF. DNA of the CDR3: TGTGCCAGCAGTCCAGGGAACGGTGGCAATCAGCCCCAGCATTTT.